Presented here are 24 T cell receptor beta chains from one specimen sequenced in a study of cytomegalovirus exposure and HLA in healthy donors. Sequencing used immunoSEQ multiplex PCR; TCRdb keeps in-frame clones, though not all of them. The sample consists of 100,000 to 130,000 clones, around 82% of them appearing once. The sequenced material came from PBMCs. The receptors were gathered from a young woman in good health and CMV-seronegative.

This clone came up a few times. The chain is built from TRBV30 and TRBJ1-3; D gene ambiguous. The CDR3 extends over 16 amino acids. V lost 7 bases to trimming and J lost 0 bases, with 19 bases between them. The germline V gene has CDR1 GTSNPN and CDR2 SVGIG (reference sequence). DNA of the CDR3: TGTGCCTTCTCGGGGTTGATAGGCCACTCTGGAAACACCATATATTTT. This codes for CAFSGLIGHSGNTIYF. Combining the CDR3 with reference TRBV30 and TRBJ1-3 gives the whole variable domain SQTIHQWPATLVQPVGSPLSLECTVEGTSNPNLYWYRQAAGRGLQLLFYSVGIGQISSEVPQNLSASRPQDRQFILSSKKLLLSDSGFYLCAFSGLIGHSGNTIYFGEGSWLTVV.

The chain combines TRBV30 with TRBJ1-2, with D tentatively TRBD1 (6 bases). This CDR3 has 13 residues. Trimming pared 1 base from V and 4 bases from J, leaving 10 bases between. Germline V gene data show CDR1 as GTSNPN and CDR2 as SVGIG (reference sequence). CDR3 DNA sequence: TGTGCCTGGAGTGACAGGGAAAGCTATGGCTACACCTTC. Its protein product is CAWSDRESYGYTF. The full variable domain, completed using reference TRBV30 and TRBJ1-2, is SQTIHQWPATLVQPVGSPLSLECTVEGTSNPNLYWYRQAAGRGLQLLFYSVGIGQISSEVPQNLSASRPQDRQFILSSKKLLLSDSGFYLCAWSDRESYGYTFGSGTRLTVV.

V usage is TRBV14 and J usage is TRBJ1-5; D is unclear. Trimming stripped 2 bases from V and 3 bases from J, with 8 bases between. CDR3 size: 14 residues. CDR1 and CDR2 (germline): SGHDN, FVKESK. CDR3 in amino acids: CASSQTGFNQPQHF. The CDR3 DNA sequence: TGTGCCAGCAGCCAAACCGGGTTCAATCAGCCCCAGCATTTT.

V and J are TRBV9 and TRBJ1-1, with 7 bases matching TRBD1. Germline CDR1 SGDLS, CDR2 YYNGEE. This CDR3 is 13 amino acids long. Germline trimming cut 0 bases from V and 8 bases from J; bases unmatched to any gene: 4. The CDR3 region is CASSVAEGAEAFF. For the CDR3, the DNA is TGTGCCAGCAGCGTAGCCGAGGGGGCGGAAGCTTTCTTT.

The rearrangement links TRBV10-2 to TRBJ1-5; D is perhaps TRBD1 (5 bases). Germline CDR1 and CDR2: WSHSY and SAAADI. CDR3 length equals 13 residues. The ends were cut back, 8 bases at V and 6 bases at J, with 14 bases in the middle. CDR3: CASQGGELQPQHF. The CDR3 DNA reads as TGCGCCAGCCAGGGAGGGGAGCTTCAGCCCCAGCATTTT.

The chain has TRBV19 and TRBJ2-1; 12 positions agree with TRBD2. Per germline, CDR1 LNHDA and CDR2 SQIVND (reference sequence). Trimming took 6 bases from V and 5 from J; bases not matched to a gene: 5. This CDR3 comprises 15 residues. CDR3 sequence reads: CASSPTSGGNNEQFF. CDR3 bases: TGTGCCAGTAGCCCGACTAGCGGGGGTAACAATGAGCAGTTCTTC. Full variable domain (remainder filled in from reference TRBV19 and TRBJ2-1): DGGITQSPKYLFRKEGQNVTLSCEQNLNHDAMYWYRQDPGQGLRLIYYSQIVNDFQKGDIAEGYSVSREKKESFPLTVTSAQKNPTAFYLCASSPTSGGNNEQFFGPGTRLTVL.

The rearrangement uses TRBV29-1 and TRBJ2-6; 7 bases match TRBD1. Losses at the gene ends were 2 bases for V and 0 bases for J; bases not matched to a gene: 7. Germline-derived CDR1 and CDR2 are SQVTM and ANQGSEA. CDR3 size: 17 residues. CDR3 nucleotides: TGCAGCGTTGAATCCGGGACAGACAACTCTGGGGCCAACGTCCTGACTTTC. This gives the protein CSVESGTDNSGANVLTF.

The chain combines TRBV25-1 with TRBJ1-2; the match to TRBD1 covers 8 bases. The CDR3 totals 12 residues. V gave up 8 bases and J gave up 3 bases; unmatched junction bases: 2. CDR1 is MGHDK and CDR2 is SYGVNS in the germline V gene. In nucleotides, the CDR3 is TGTGCCAGCCAGGGGGCGGACTATGGCTACACCTTC. The encoded protein is CASQGADYGYTF.

The genes are TRBV7-2 and TRBJ2-7; no reliable D call. Deletions cut 0 bases from V and 5 bases from J, with 8 bases between. This CDR3 contains 13 residues. Germline lookup yields CDR1 SGHTA and CDR2 FQGNSA. The CDR3 nucleotides are TGTGCCAGCAGCTTAGCTAGCCCCCACGAGCAGTACTTC. The encoded protein is CASSLASPHEQYF.

This chain links TRBV10-3 with TRBJ1-6, with 8 bases fitting TRBD1. V shed 11 bases, J shed 5 bases, and the junction held 8 bases outside the gene matches. Germline V gives CDR1 ENHRY, CDR2 SYGVKD. CDR3 length: 14 amino acids. As DNA, the CDR3 is TGTGCCCACAGGGGGACAGTAGATAATTCACCCCTCCACTTT. It yields the protein CAHRGTVDNSPLHF.

This clone has only one observation. This chain joins TRBV2 and TRBJ1-2, with 7 bases that match TRBD1. J lost 1 base, V lost 6 bases, and 2 bases had no gene match. CDR3 length equals 13 residues. Germline V gene data show CDR1 as SNHLY and CDR2 as FYNNEI. This chain's CDR3 is CASRRDSNYGYTF. DNA of the CDR3: TGTGCCAGCAGACGGGACAGTAACTATGGCTACACCTTC.

This clone was found a few times. The rearrangement uses TRBV18 and TRBJ2-2, with 14 bases that match TRBD2. This CDR3 contains 16 residues. V lost 5 bases and J lost 6; bases outside the gene matches: 5. CDR1 and CDR2 (germline): KGHSH, LQKENI. CDR3 protein: CASSSGLAGVPGELFF. The DNA of the CDR3 is TGTGCCAGCTCATCGGGACTAGCGGGGGTTCCCGGGGAGCTGTTTTTT.

The chain joins TRBV9 to TRBJ2-7, with TRBD1 matching 10 bases. This CDR3 contains 14 residues. The V gene's germline CDR1 is SGDLS and CDR2 YYNGEE. The V gene end was trimmed by 3 bases and the J gene end by 3 bases; junction bases not matched to a gene: 3. The CDR3 DNA reads as TGTGCCAGCAGCGGGGGGACAGGGGACTACGAGCAGTACTTC. Amino acids: CASSGGTGDYEQYF.

This chain joins TRBV2 and TRBJ1-1, with TRBD1 as a possible D gene (6 bases). Germline loops: CDR1 SNHLY, CDR2 FYNNEI. The CDR3 runs 13 residues. V lost 7 bases to trimming and J lost 6 bases, with 15 bases between them. This chain's CDR3 is CASIPTGLAEAFF. The DNA for the CDR3 is TGTGCCAGCATTCCAACAGGGTTGGCTGAAGCTTTCTTT.

The CDR3 here is CASSPLQGESRTEAFF. The CDR3 DNA reads as TGTGCCAGCAGCCCTCTACAGGGGGAGAGTAGGACTGAAGCTTTCTTT. The chain links TRBV7-9 to TRBJ1-1, with 8 nucleotides matching TRBD1. After removal of 5 bases from V and 5 bases from J, the junction contained 13 bases not matched to a gene. In germline, CDR1 is SEHNR, CDR2 FQNEAQ (reference sequence). The CDR3 length is 16 residues.

The rearrangement joins TRBV7-5 to TRBJ1-3. TRBV7-5 is a pseudogene segment. The CDR3 sequence is 16 residues long. CDR3 residues: CVRSPQGGSAGNTIYF. Here the CDR3 DNA reads TGTGTCAGAAGCCCACAAGGCGGAAGTGCTGGAAACACCATATATTTT.

The rearrangement uses TRBV11-2 and TRBJ2-3, with a tentative D call TRBD1 (6 bases). The CDR3 has 14 amino acids. The germline CDR1 and CDR2 sequences are SGHAT and FQNNGV. Trimming cost V 1 base and J 5 bases, with 10 bases left between them. The CDR3 DNA reads as TGTGCCAGCAGCTTAGTAAACAGGGAAGATACGCAGTATTTT. This gives the protein CASSLVNREDTQYF.

The chain recombines TRBV6-6 with TRBJ2-7; 8 bases line up with TRBD2. This CDR3 spans 13 amino acids. Germline CDR1 and CDR2: MNHNY and SVGAGI (reference sequence). J was trimmed by 0 bases and V by 10 bases; bases with no gene match: 5. The CDR3 DNA is TGTGCCACCCTTAGCGGGGACTCCTACGAGCAGTACTTC. Amino acids: CATLSGDSYEQYF.

This sequence joins TRBV6-4 and TRBJ2-1, with 8 bases lining up with TRBD2. This CDR3 has 13 residues. With 5 bases clipped from V and 9 bases from J, the junction kept 6 bases outside the gene matches. Germline lookup yields CDR1 MRHNA and CDR2 SNTAGT. The CDR3 is CASSRTSSAEQFF. Written as DNA, the CDR3 is TGTGCCAGCAGTAGGACTAGCAGTGCTGAGCAGTTCTTC.

The genes are TRBV25-1 and TRBJ2-3, with TRBD1 matching over 8 bases. CDR1 and CDR2 (germline): MGHDK, SYGVNS. V gave up 8 bases and J gave up 3 bases; unmatched junction bases: 19. This CDR3 comprises 18 residues. CDR3 sequence (DNA): TGTGCCAGCGCCGTCAGGATATCGGACAGGGCGGGAACAGATACGCAGTATTTT. Protein sequence: CASAVRISDRAGTDTQYF.

The rearrangement joins TRBV27 to TRBJ1-2, with D unresolved. The CDR3 sequence is 13 residues long. V was clipped by 2 bases and J by 3 bases, with 7 bases between them. Germline V gene data show CDR1 as MNHEY and CDR2 as SMNVEV (reference sequence). The CDR3 sequence: CASSLARDYGYTF. CDR3 nucleotides: TGTGCCAGCAGTTTAGCGAGGGACTATGGCTACACCTTC.

The genes are TRBV7-6 and TRBJ2-1; the D is unclear. CDR3 length: 14 amino acids. The V end lost 0 bases, the J end lost 8 bases, and 11 bases lay between the germline ends. Germline V CDR1 and CDR2: SGHVS, FNYEAQ. CDR3 DNA sequence: TGTGCCAGCAGCTTAGCGATAGGAGTCCATGAGCAGTTCTTC. Its protein is CASSLAIGVHEQFF.

V is TRBV9 and J is TRBJ2-1; weak D call: TRBD1 (6 bases). The germline V gene encodes CDR1 SGDLS and CDR2 YYNGEE. V was shortened by 0 bases and J by 5 bases, with 9 bases between the two germline ends. The CDR3 has 14 residues. In DNA, the CDR3 is TGTGCCAGCAGCGTAGGAAGGACAGACAATGAGCAGTTCTTC. It translates to CASSVGRTDNEQFF.

This clone came up many times. The chain joins TRBV7-6 to TRBJ2-1, with 7 bases aligning to TRBD1. This CDR3 is 13 amino acids long. Germline CDR1 is SGHVS and CDR2 is FNYEAQ. The junction had 4 bases not matched to a gene; V was cut back by 5 bases and J by 6 bases. The CDR3 sequence: CASSHWDSNEQFF. DNA for the CDR3: TGTGCCAGCAGCCACTGGGACAGCAATGAGCAGTTCTTC.